The 21 T cell receptor beta chains presented below share a single source sample, sequenced in a study of Graves' ophthalmopathy and Graves' hyperthyroidism (dated by TCRdb to 2017 to 2018). Sequenced using an Illumina HiSeq 2000. For repertoire sequencing, the TCR beta CDR3 regions were amplified from RNA transcripts. HTBI primers and the Qiagen OneStep RT-PCR kit were used in a first-round RT-PCR, which was followed by a second-round multiplex PCR, size selection and purification. TCRdb took the public reads, trimmed them with fastp at Q25, ran MiXCR for clone calling and kept in-frame beta chains. Each CDR3 protein gets just one entry, which takes the most common genes and DNA from the rows behind it. This sample has just over 600,000 distinct CDR3 sequences in its table, and 22% of those were observed once. The leading ten clones occupy around 7% of the sample. Material for sequencing was peripheral blood. Receptor source: a woman under 30 with stable Graves' hyperthyroidism. Some clones in this sample may be carry-over from other donors' samples. Donor details come from another sample of the same person, matched by shared clones.

The V and J genes are TRBV19 and TRBJ2-7; D possibly matches TRBD1 or TRBD2 (5 bases each). V lost 7 bases and J lost 1, with 14 bases in between. Germline loops: CDR1 LNHDA, CDR2 SQIVND (reference sequence). The CDR3 sequence is 14 residues long. CDR3 in DNA: TGTGCCAGTAACCCCGGGACCGCTTCCTACGAGCAGTACTTC. It codes for CASNPGTASYEQYF.

This clonotype was counted at least ten times. V and J are TRBV6-5 and TRBJ2-7; tentatively, D is TRBD1 (6 bases). V was trimmed by 7 bases and J by 2 bases, leaving 15 bases between them. Per the germline V gene, CDR1 is MNHEY and CDR2 is SVGAGI. CDR3 length: 14 residues. CDR3 protein: CASTRRGQTYEQYF. As DNA, the CDR3 is TGTGCCAGCACCAGGCGAGGACAGACCTACGAGCAGTACTTC.

About this clonotype itself: Since no conserved phenylalanine or tryptophan closes the CDR3, a read error is the likely cause. The rearrangement uses TRBV11-2 and TRBJ1-2; no clear D. Trimming stripped 5 bases from V and 1 base from J, with 11 bases between. CDR1 is SGHAT, CDR2 FQNNGV, per germline. This CDR3 has 14 residues. The CDR3 nucleotides are TGTGCCAGCAGCCCGATCCCTTTTAACTATGGCTACACCCAG. It codes for CASSPIPFNYGYTQ.

This chain uses TRBV20-1 with TRBJ2-7, with D possibly matching TRBD1 (6 bases). Germline CDR1 is DFQATT and CDR2 is SNEGSKA (reference sequence). The CDR3 runs to 14 residues. Trimming cost V 4 bases and J 2 bases, with 15 bases left between them. The CDR3 nucleotides are TGCAGTGCTACAACGTACGGGACAACCTACGAGCAGTACTTC. Amino acids: CSATTYGTTYEQYF.

This clonotype has ten or more counts. The chain uses TRBV9 and TRBJ2-7, with D possibly matching TRBD1 (5 bases). The germline CDR1 and CDR2 sequences are SGDLS and YYNGEE. The CDR3 is 15 residues long. Trimming pared 3 bases from V and 0 bases from J, leaving 13 bases between. The CDR3 spells CASSEGPVSSYEQYF. As DNA, the CDR3 is TGTGCCAGCAGCGAGGGGCCCGTTAGCTCCTACGAGCAGTACTTC. Complete variable domain (other parts from reference TRBV9 and TRBJ2-7): DSGVTQTPKHLITATGQRVTLRCSPRSGDLSVYWYQQSLDQGLQFLIQYYNGEERAKGNILERFSAQQFPDLHSELNLSSLELGDSALYFCASSEGPVSSYEQYFGPGTRLTVT.

The chain links TRBV5-1 to TRBJ1-1, with 7 bases matching TRBD1. The CDR3 has 14 amino acids. Per germline, CDR1 SGHRS and CDR2 YFSETQ. The V and J ends lost 3 bases and 9 bases, in that order; junction bases with no gene match: 11. The CDR3 protein is CASSSEGGGEKAFF. CDR3 nucleotides: TGCGCCAGCAGCTCGGAAGGGGGCGGTGAAAAAGCTTTCTTT.

This clonotype was counted ten times or more. CDR3 sequence reads: CASSTNRGVQPQHF. CDR3 DNA sequence: TGTGCCAGCAGTACGAACAGGGGCGTCCAGCCCCAGCATTTT. The V call is TRBV12-3 or TRBV12-4, the J call TRBJ1-5, with 7 bases aligning to TRBD1. After removal of 5 bases from V and 7 bases from J, the junction contained 8 bases not matched to a gene. CDR3 size: 14 residues.

The V gene is TRBV28, the J gene TRBJ2-7; TRBD1 matches 7 bases. V gave up 4 bases and J gave up 2 bases; unmatched junction bases: 8. The CDR3 is made up of 15 amino acids. Germline V gene lookup returns CDR1 MDHEN and CDR2 SYDVKM. CDR3 nucleotide sequence: TGTGCCAGCAGTTGGCAGGGGGAAACCCCCTACGAGCAGTACTTC. Translation gives CASSWQGETPYEQYF. The entire variable domain, with the rest obtained from reference TRBV28 and TRBJ2-7, is as follows: DVKVTQSSRYLVKRTGEKVFLECVQDMDHENMFWYRQDPGLGLRLIYFSYDVKMKEKGDIPEGYSVSREKKERFSLILESASTNQTSMYLCASSWQGETPYEQYFGPGTRLTVT.

Comments on this clonotype: The CDR3 carries no conserved terminal phenylalanine or tryptophan, so it likely arises from a read error. The chain uses TRBV9 and TRBJ1-1, with D hard to call. The CDR3 consists of 13 residues. The V end lost 1 base, the J end lost 4 bases, and 8 bases lay between the germline ends. Germline CDR1 reads SGDLS; CDR2 reads YYNGEE. CDR3 coding DNA: TGTGCCAGCAGCGTAAGAGGCGGCACTGAAGCTTTCTTG. Its translation: CASSVRGGTEAFL.

This clonotype was recorded only once. The rearrangement uses TRBV28 and TRBJ2-7; TRBD2 aligns across 8 bases. V shed 1 base, J shed 4 bases, and the junction held 6 bases outside the gene matches. Germline assignment: CDR1 MDHEN and CDR2 SYDVKM. CDR3 size: 15 residues. The CDR3 sequence is CASSLSRGAQYEQYF. CDR3 DNA sequence: TGTGCCAGCAGTTTATCGCGGGGGGCGCAATACGAGCAGTACTTC.

The rearrangement uses TRBV24-1 and TRBJ2-5, with 9 bases that match TRBD2. The CDR3 loop spans 16 amino acids. V shed 2 bases, J shed 5 bases, and the junction held 8 bases outside the gene matches. The germline V gene has CDR1 KGHDR and CDR2 SFDVKD. In DNA form, the CDR3 reads TGTGCCACCAGTGATTCGACTAGCGGTGGAGGGGAGACCCAGTACTTC. It is translated as CATSDSTSGGGETQYF.

This clonotype was seen only a few times. The chain couples TRBV19 to TRBJ2-2; perhaps TRBD2 as D (6 bases). The germline V gene has CDR1 LNHDA and CDR2 SQIVND (reference sequence). The CDR3 sequence is 15 residues long. Trimming took 10 bases from V and 3 from J, leaving 18 bases between them. For the CDR3, the DNA is TGTGCCACTTCCTCCCGGGACTTTTACACCGGGGAGCTGTTTTTT. Translation gives CATSSRDFYTGELFF.

This clonotype came up many times. The J gene is TRBJ1-5, the V gene TRBV12-3 or TRBV12-4; D may be TRBD1 (6 bases). V was cut by 6 bases and J by 6 bases, with 18 bases left in between. The CDR3 runs to 15 residues. As DNA, the CDR3 is TGTGCCAGCAGCCCGGACAGACGAACGGGTCAGCCCCAGCATTTT. Protein product: CASSPDRRTGQPQHF.

This clonotype has at least ten counts. The genes are TRBV12-3 or TRBV12-4 and TRBJ2-7; D is perhaps TRBD1 or TRBD2 (5 bases each). The CDR3 is 14 amino acids. V lost 10 bases, J lost 2 bases, and 18 bases lay in between. The CDR3 DNA reads as TGTGCCACCGCCCAACGGGACCCTACCTACGAGCAGTACTTC. This sequence encodes CATAQRDPTYEQYF.

Only a few counts were recorded for this clonotype. CDR3: CSVEARLRKETQYF. The CDR3 nucleotides read TGCAGCGTTGAAGCCAGACTGCGGAAAGAGACCCAGTACTTC. The chain has TRBV29-1 and TRBJ2-5, with D unclear. The CDR3 is 14 amino acids. Germline V CDR1 and CDR2: SQVTM, ANQGSEA. V was trimmed by 1 base and J by 3 bases, leaving 12 bases between them.

This clonotype was seen at least ten times. The chain uses TRBV7-2 and TRBJ1-2, with a weak D call TRBD1 (5 bases). Germline loops: CDR1 SGHTA, CDR2 FQGNSA. The CDR3 extends over 15 amino acids. V lost 5 bases to trimming and J lost 8 bases, with 21 bases between them. Here the CDR3 reads CASSPWDGATVGYTF. The DNA of the CDR3 is TGTGCCAGCAGCCCCTGGGACGGAGCAACTGTCGGCTACACCTTC.

The sample holds many counts of this clonotype. This sequence joins TRBV2 and TRBJ1-3, with D uncertain. Germline lookup yields CDR1 SNHLY and CDR2 FYNNEI. Between the trimmed V and J ends, which lost 6 bases and 8 bases, there was a span of 11 bases. The CDR3 extends over 12 amino acids. The CDR3 sequence: CASRRDTYTIYF. In nucleotides, the CDR3 is TGTGCCAGCAGAAGGGATACGTACACCATATATTTT.

The chain has TRBV21-1 and TRBJ1-1. TRBV21-1 is an annotated pseudogene. The CDR3 is 20 amino acids. The CDR3 sequence is CASSTSKKPATGTRNTEAFF. For the CDR3, the DNA is TGTGCCAGCAGCACATCGAAGAAACCAGCAACGGGGACGAGAAACACTGAAGCTTTCTTT.

This clonotype was found a few times. The chain employs TRBV3-1 and TRBJ2-7, with D perhaps TRBD1 (6 bases). The germline V gene has CDR1 LGHDT and CDR2 YNNKEL (reference sequence). The CDR3 has 15 residues. V was trimmed by 1 base and J by 0 bases, leaving 10 bases between them. The CDR3, as DNA: TGTGCCAGCAGCCAAGGGGCAGGGGACTCCTACGAGCAGTACTTC. Residues: CASSQGAGDSYEQYF.

This clonotype was detected ten times or more. This chain uses TRBV20-1 with TRBJ1-1; TRBD1 aligns across 7 bases. This CDR3 spans 13 amino acids. Germline CDR1 is DFQATT and CDR2 is SNEGSKA (reference sequence). V was clipped by 8 bases and J by 4 bases; unmatched bases: 10. Written as DNA, the CDR3 is TGCAGTACACATCAACCAGGGGGCACTGAAGCTTTCTTT. Amino acid sequence: CSTHQPGGTEAFF.

This clonotype has ten or more counts. The chain recombines TRBV7-2 with TRBJ2-5, with 11 positions matching TRBD2. The CDR3 has 19 amino acids. Per germline, CDR1 SGHTA and CDR2 FQGNSA. Trimming removed 5 bases from V and 4 bases from J; junction bases left unmatched: 18. This CDR3 reads CASSVKGGLAGGERETQYF. CDR3 coding DNA: TGTGCCAGCAGCGTAAAAGGTGGTCTAGCGGGAGGAGAGCGAGAGACCCAGTACTTC.